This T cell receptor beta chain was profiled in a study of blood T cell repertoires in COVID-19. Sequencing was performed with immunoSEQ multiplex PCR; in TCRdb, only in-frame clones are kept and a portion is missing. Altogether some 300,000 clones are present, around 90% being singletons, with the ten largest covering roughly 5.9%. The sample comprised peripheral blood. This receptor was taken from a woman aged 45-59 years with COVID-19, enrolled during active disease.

The CDR3 is CASSLTGGPYYEQYF. CDR3 DNA sequence: TGTGCCAGCAGCTTAACAGGGGGCCCTTACTACGAGCAGTACTTC. The chain has TRBV5-8 and TRBJ2-7; TRBD1 matches at 9 bases. This CDR3 is 15 amino acids long. The germline gives CDR1 SGHTS, CDR2 YDEGEE. V lost 2 bases and J lost 3; bases outside the gene matches: 6.